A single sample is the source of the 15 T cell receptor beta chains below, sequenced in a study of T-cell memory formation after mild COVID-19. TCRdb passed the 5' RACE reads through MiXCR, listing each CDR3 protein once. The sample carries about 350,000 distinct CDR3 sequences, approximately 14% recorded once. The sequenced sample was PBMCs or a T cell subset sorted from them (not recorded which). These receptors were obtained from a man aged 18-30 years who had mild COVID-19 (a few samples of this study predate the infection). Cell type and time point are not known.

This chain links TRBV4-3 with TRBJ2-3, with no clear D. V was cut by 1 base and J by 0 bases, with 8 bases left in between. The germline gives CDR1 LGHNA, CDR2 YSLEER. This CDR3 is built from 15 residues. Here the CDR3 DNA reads TGCGCCAGCAGCCAAGGGCGAAGCAGCACAGATACGCAGTATTTT. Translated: CASSQGRSSTDTQYF.

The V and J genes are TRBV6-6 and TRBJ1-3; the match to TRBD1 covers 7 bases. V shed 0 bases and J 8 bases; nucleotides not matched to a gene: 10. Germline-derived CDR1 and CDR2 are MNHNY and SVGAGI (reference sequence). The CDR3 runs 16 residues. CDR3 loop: CASSYSAGQEGDTIYF. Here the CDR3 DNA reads TGTGCCAGCAGTTACTCGGCTGGACAGGAAGGAGACACCATATATTTT.

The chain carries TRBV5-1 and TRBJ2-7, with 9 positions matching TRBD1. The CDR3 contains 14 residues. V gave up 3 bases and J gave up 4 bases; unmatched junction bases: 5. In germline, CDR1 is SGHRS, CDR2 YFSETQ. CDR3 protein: CASSWGGQGYEQYF. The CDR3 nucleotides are TGCGCCAGCAGCTGGGGAGGACAGGGGTACGAGCAGTACTTC.

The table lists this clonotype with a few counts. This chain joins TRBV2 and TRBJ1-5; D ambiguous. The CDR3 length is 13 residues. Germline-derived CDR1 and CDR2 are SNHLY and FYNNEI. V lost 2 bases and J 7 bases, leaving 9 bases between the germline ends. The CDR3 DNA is TGTGCCAGCAGTGAATCTACGGTGCAGCCCCAGCATTTT. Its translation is CASSESTVQPQHF.

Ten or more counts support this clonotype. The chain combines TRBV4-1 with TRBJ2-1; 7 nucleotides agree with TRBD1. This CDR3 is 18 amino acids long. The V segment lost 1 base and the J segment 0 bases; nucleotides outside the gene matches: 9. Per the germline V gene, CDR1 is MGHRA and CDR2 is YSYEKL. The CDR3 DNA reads TGCGCCAGCAGCCAAGGACAGGGCGAATGGGACTCCTACAATGAGCAGTTCTTC. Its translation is CASSQGQGEWDSYNEQFF.

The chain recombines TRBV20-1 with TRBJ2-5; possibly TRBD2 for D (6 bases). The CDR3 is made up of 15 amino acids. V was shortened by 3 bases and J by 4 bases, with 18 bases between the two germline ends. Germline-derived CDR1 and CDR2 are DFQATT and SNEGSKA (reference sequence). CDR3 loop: CSASELGGPVETQYF. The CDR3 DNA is TGCAGTGCTAGCGAATTGGGGGGTCCGGTAGAGACCCAGTACTTC.

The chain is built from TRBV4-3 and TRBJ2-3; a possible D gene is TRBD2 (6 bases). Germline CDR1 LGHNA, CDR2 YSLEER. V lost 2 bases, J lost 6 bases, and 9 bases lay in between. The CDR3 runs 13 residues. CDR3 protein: CASSQLGRDTQYF. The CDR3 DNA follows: TGCGCCAGCAGCCAACTAGGGAGGGATACGCAGTATTTT.

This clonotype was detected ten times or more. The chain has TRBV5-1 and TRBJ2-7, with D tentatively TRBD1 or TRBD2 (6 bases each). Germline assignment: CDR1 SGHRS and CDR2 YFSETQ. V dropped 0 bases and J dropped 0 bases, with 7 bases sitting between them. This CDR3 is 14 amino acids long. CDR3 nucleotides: TGCGCCAGCAGCTTGGAGGGGGGCTCCTACGAGCAGTACGTC. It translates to CASSLEGGSYEQYV.

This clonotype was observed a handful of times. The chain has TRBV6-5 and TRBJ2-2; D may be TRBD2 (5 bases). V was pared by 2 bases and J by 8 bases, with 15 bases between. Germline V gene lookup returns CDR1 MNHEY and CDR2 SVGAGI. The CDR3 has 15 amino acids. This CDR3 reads CASSYRPPREGELFF. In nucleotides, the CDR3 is TGTGCCAGCAGTTACAGGCCTCCTAGGGAGGGGGAGCTGTTTTTT.

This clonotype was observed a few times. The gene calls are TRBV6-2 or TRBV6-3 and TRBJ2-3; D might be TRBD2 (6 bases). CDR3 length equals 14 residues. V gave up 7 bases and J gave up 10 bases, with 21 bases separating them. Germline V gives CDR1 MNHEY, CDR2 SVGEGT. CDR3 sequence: CASTLSGPTGAQYF. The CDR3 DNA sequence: TGTGCCAGCACCCTCAGCGGTCCCACGGGGGCGCAGTATTTT.

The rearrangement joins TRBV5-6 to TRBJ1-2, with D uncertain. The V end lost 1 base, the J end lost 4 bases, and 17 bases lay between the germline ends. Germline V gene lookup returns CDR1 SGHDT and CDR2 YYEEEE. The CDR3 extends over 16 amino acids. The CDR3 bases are TGTGCCAGCAGCTTGCTCGGCCCTATTTTCGGCTATGGCTACACCTTC. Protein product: CASSLLGPIFGYGYTF. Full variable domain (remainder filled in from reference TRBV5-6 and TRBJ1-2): DAGVTQSPTHLIKTRGQQVTLRCSPKSGHDTVSWYQQALGQGPQFIFQYYEEEERQRGNFPDRFSGHQFPNYSSELNVNALLLGDSALYLCASSLLGPIFGYGYTFGSGTRLTVV.

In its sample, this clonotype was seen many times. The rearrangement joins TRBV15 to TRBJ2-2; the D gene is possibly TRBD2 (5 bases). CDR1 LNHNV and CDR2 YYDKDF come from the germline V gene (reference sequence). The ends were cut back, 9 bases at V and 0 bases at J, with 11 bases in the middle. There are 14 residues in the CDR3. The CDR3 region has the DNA TGTGCCACGTCCGCGGGCGCGAACACCGGGGAGCTGTTTTTT. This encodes CATSAGANTGELFF.

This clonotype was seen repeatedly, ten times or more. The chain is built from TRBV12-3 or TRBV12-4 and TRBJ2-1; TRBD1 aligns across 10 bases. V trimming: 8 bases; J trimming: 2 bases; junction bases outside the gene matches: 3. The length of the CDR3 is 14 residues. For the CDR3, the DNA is TGTGCCAGCGCGACAGGGGGCCCCTACAATGAGCAGTTCTTC. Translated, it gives CASATGGPYNEQFF.

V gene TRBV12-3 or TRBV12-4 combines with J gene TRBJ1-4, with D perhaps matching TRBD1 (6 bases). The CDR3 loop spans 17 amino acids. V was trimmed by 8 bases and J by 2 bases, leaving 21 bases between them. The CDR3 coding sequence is TGTGCCAGCCTGAGGGCCAGGGGCAGTTTGACTAATGAAAAACTGTTTTTT. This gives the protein CASLRARGSLTNEKLFF.

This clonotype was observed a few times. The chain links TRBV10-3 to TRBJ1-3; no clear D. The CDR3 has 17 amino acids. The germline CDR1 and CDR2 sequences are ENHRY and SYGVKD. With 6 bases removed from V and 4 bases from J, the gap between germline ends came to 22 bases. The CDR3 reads CAIRDESPRVSGNTIYF. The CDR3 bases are TGTGCCATCAGGGACGAGAGCCCCAGAGTATCCGGAAACACCATATATTTT.